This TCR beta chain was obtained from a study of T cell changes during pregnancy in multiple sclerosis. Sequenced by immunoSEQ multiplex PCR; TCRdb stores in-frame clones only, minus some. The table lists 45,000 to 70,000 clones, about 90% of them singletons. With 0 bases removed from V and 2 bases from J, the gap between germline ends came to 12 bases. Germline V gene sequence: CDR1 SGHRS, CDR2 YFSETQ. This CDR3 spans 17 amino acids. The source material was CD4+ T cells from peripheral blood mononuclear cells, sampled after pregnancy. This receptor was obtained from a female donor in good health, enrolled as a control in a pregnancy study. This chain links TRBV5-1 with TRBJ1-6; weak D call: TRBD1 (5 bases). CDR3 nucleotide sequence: TGCGCCAGCAGCTTGGAGGTAGCAGGGACCTATAATTCACCCCTCCACTTT. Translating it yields CASSLEVAGTYNSPLHF. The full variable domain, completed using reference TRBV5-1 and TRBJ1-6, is KAGVTQTPRYLIKTRGQQVTLSCSPISGHRSVSWYQQTPGQGLQFLFEYFSETQRNKGNFPGRFSGRQFSNSRSEMNVSTLELGDSALYLCASSLEVAGTYNSPLHFGNGTRLTVT.